Reported below is one TCR beta chain. Its specificity is unknown. Libraries were prepared by immunoSEQ multiplex PCR; TCRdb keeps only in-frame clonotypes and omits some of them. The sample includes tens of thousands of clones, under 95% seen only once; the top ten take approximately 28%. The CDR3 covers 14 residues. Germline values: CDR1 MDHEN, CDR2 SYDVKM. With 10 bases clipped from V and 6 bases from J, the junction kept 11 bases outside the gene matches. The sample originates from a study of siplizumab effects on memory and regulatory T cells. General study results and limits: Siplizumab led to significantly less abundant alloreactive sequences that could be traced back to unstimulated CD4+ memory cells. Suppressive activity of Tregs proliferating in siplizumab cultures remained unconfirmed. Phenotypic classification as naive or memory proved unattainable for roughly 75-96% of proliferating CD4+ or CD8+ clones.

The genes are TRBV28 and TRBJ2-2, with 7 bases that match TRBD2. This TCR came from a human donor in good health. The sample taken for sequencing was CD8+ T cells sorted from blood. The CDR3 is CATKFPGRAGELFF. Written as DNA, the CDR3 is TGTGCCACCAAATTCCCGGGGAGGGCCGGGGAGCTGTTTTTT.